This passage covers 28 T cell receptor beta chains from one sample sequenced in a study of blood T cells in healthy people across ages. PCR was performed a second time for about 7 to 12 cycles using a sample-barcoded 5' primer and a J-beta primer mix. Via MiXCR, TCRdb re-called the 5' RACE reads, giving one row per CDR3 protein. The sample holds about 1.8 million distinct CDR3 sequences, roughly 49% seen once. The sequencing input was blood. The receptors derive from a woman aged 35 to 49 in good health.

This clonotype has more than one count but fewer than ten. The chain joins TRBV7-3 to TRBJ1-5; D perhaps matches TRBD1 (5 bases). V was clipped by 5 bases and J by 0 bases, with 14 bases between them. Germline V gene data show CDR1 as SGHTA and CDR2 as FQGTGA. The CDR3 has 16 residues. CDR3 region: CASSRRGKASNQPQHF. DNA of the CDR3: TGTGCCAGCAGCCGAAGGGGCAAAGCTAGCAATCAGCCCCAGCATTTT.

This clonotype was seen only a few times. The chain recombines TRBV7-2 with TRBJ2-1; 8 bases map to TRBD1. The CDR3 covers 14 residues. Germline CDR1 reads SGHTA; CDR2 reads FQGNSA. V gave up 6 bases and J gave up 9 bases; unmatched junction bases: 10. The CDR3: CASSQGARRGEQFF. The CDR3 DNA follows: TGTGCCAGCAGTCAGGGGGCGCGGAGAGGTGAGCAGTTCTTC.

As regards this clonotype: The junction shows a germline mismatch at one end, possibly a read error. The gene calls are TRBV24-1 and TRBJ2-3, with D possibly matching TRBD1 (5 bases). The germline V gene encodes CDR1 KGHDR and CDR2 SFDVKD. The CDR3 is made up of 16 amino acids. CDR3 in DNA: TGTGCCGCCAGTGATTTGAGTTCAGGGATTGAAGATACGCAGTATTTT. Its translation: CAASDLSSGIEDTQYF.

The chain links TRBV11-2 to TRBJ1-6; 8 positions agree with TRBD1. This CDR3 region has 18 residues. CDR1 is SGHAT and CDR2 is FQNNGV in the germline V gene. Germline trimming cut 3 bases from V and 7 bases from J; bases unmatched to any gene: 14. CDR3 sequence: CASSFVLSGTGGNSPLHF. CDR3 DNA sequence: TGTGCCAGCAGCTTTGTTTTATCCGGGACAGGCGGAAATTCACCCCTCCACTTT.

The rearrangement joins TRBV5-5 to TRBJ1-3; 8 nucleotides agree with TRBD1. V shed 3 bases and J 7 bases; nucleotides not matched to a gene: 9. The CDR3 consists of 15 residues. The V gene's germline CDR1 is SGHKS and CDR2 YYEKEE (reference sequence). CDR3 sequence (DNA): TGTGCCAGCAGCTCCACTCTAGACAGGGGTAACACCATATATTTT. It translates to CASSSTLDRGNTIYF. Variable domain in full (rest from reference TRBV5-5 and TRBJ1-3): DAGVTQSPTHLIKTRGQQVTLRCSPISGHKSVSWYQQVLGQGPQFIFQYYEKEERGRGNFPDRFSARQFPNYSSELNVNALLLGDSALYLCASSSTLDRGNTIYFGEGSWLTVV.

V and J are TRBV7-9 and TRBJ2-4; D unresolved. The J call may be in error: the DNA end matches TRBJ2-5 better. The CDR3 totals 14 residues. Germline CDR1 is SEHNR and CDR2 is FQNEAQ (reference sequence). CDR3 protein: CASSASLSWETQYF. Written as DNA, the CDR3 is TGTGCCAGCAGCGCCAGCCTATCCTGGGAGACCCAGTACTTC.

This clonotype was picked up a small number of times. This rearrangement joins TRBV20-1 to TRBJ2-5; 8 nucleotides agree with TRBD2. In germline, CDR1 is DFQATT, CDR2 SNEGSKA (reference sequence). This CDR3 is built from 15 residues. V shed 3 bases and J 3 bases; nucleotides not matched to a gene: 9. For the CDR3, the DNA is TGCAGTGCTAGCGGGGGGGCAGGGAGTGAAGAGACCCAGTACTTC. It is translated as CSASGGAGSEETQYF.

A few counts support this clonotype. The rearrangement joins TRBV7-2 to TRBJ2-5, with TRBD2 identical over 8 bases. The germline gives CDR1 SGHTA, CDR2 FQGNSA. After removal of 3 bases from V and 1 base from J, the junction contained 7 bases not matched to a gene. The CDR3 length is 16 residues. In nucleotides, the CDR3 is TGTGCCAGCAGCTTGTGGTCGGGGGGGTCCCAAGAGACCCAGTACTTC. The encoded protein is CASSLWSGGSQETQYF.

This clonotype was detected a few times. The rearrangement links TRBV2 to TRBJ2-7; a possible D gene is TRBD2 (7 bases). Germline V lookup: CDR1 SNHLY, CDR2 FYNNEI. CDR3 length equals 15 residues. V gave up 3 bases and J gave up 5 bases, with 17 bases separating them. The CDR3 coding sequence is TGTGCCAGCAGTGAGTCGTGGGGGGGCCAAAACGAGCAGTACTTC. It codes for CASSESWGGQNEQYF. The whole variable domain, filled in from reference TRBV2 and TRBJ2-7, reads EPEVTQTPSHQVTQMGQEVILRCVPISNHLYFYWYRQILGQKVEFLVSFYNNEISEKSEIFDDQFSVERPDGSNFTLKIRSTKLEDSAMYFCASSESWGGQNEQYFGPGTRLTVT.

There are a few counts of this clonotype. The chain has TRBV4-1 and TRBJ2-5; unclear D gene. Per germline, CDR1 MGHRA and CDR2 YSYEKL. Trimming removed 6 bases from V and 0 bases from J, with 8 bases in between. This CDR3 has 13 amino acids. This chain's CDR3 is CASSRVYQETQYF. The CDR3 coding sequence is TGCGCCAGCAGTCGGGTGTACCAAGAGACCCAGTACTTC.

The chain carries TRBV9 and TRBJ2-7; 7 positions agree with TRBD2. The CDR3 extends over 15 amino acids. V lost 3 bases and J lost 1; bases outside the gene matches: 7. Germline V gene lookup returns CDR1 SGDLS and CDR2 YYNGEE. CDR3 residues: CASSALAGVSYEQYF. Here the CDR3 DNA reads TGTGCCAGCAGCGCCCTGGCGGGGGTTTCCTACGAGCAGTACTTC. Variable domain in full (rest from reference TRBV9 and TRBJ2-7): DSGVTQTPKHLITATGQRVTLRCSPRSGDLSVYWYQQSLDQGLQFLIQYYNGEERAKGNILERFSAQQFPDLHSELNLSSLELGDSALYFCASSALAGVSYEQYFGPGTRLTVT.

The rearrangement joins TRBV20-1 to TRBJ2-7; 11 nucleotides match TRBD2. This CDR3 has 15 residues. Trimming removed 5 bases from V and 2 bases from J; junction bases left unmatched: 8. Germline CDR1 DFQATT, CDR2 SNEGSKA (reference sequence). The CDR3 is CSAAHTSGGPYEQYF. In DNA, the CDR3 is TGCAGTGCTGCTCACACTAGCGGGGGCCCCTACGAGCAGTACTTC.

The gene calls are TRBV7-8 and TRBJ2-7; the match to TRBD1 covers 7 bases. Germline V gene lookup returns CDR1 SGHVS and CDR2 FQNEAQ. The V and J ends lost 6 bases and 1 base, in that order; junction bases with no gene match: 6. There are 14 residues in the CDR3. CDR3 loop: CASSNDRVSYEQYF. Here the CDR3 DNA reads TGTGCCAGCAGTAATGACAGGGTATCCTACGAGCAGTACTTC. Full variable domain (remainder filled in from reference TRBV7-8 and TRBJ2-7): GAGVSQSPRYKVAKRGQDVALRCDPISGHVSLFWYQQALGQGPEFLTYFQNEAQLDKSGLPSDRFFAERPEGSVSTLKIQRTQQEDSAVYLCASSNDRVSYEQYFGPGTRLTVT.

The V call is TRBV20-1, the J call TRBJ1-5; TRBD1 agrees at 10 bases. The CDR3 covers 13 residues. The germline V gene has CDR1 DFQATT and CDR2 SNEGSKA (reference sequence). Trimming at V came to 3 bases and at J to 7 bases, leaving 3 bases not matched to a gene. CDR3 protein: CSASGTGEQPQHF. In nucleotides, the CDR3 is TGCAGTGCTAGCGGGACAGGGGAACAGCCCCAGCATTTT.

This rearrangement joins TRBV25-1 to TRBJ2-7; 7 bases map to TRBD1. There are 13 residues in the CDR3. Germline CDR1 MGHDK, CDR2 SYGVNS. Unmatched junction bases numbered 7, after V lost 7 bases and J lost 4 bases. This CDR3 reads CASKAGGVYEQYF. CDR3 DNA sequence: TGTGCCAGCAAGGCAGGGGGTGTTTACGAGCAGTACTTC.

The chain uses TRBV6-5 and TRBJ1-2; no definite D call. V was trimmed by 5 bases and J by 4 bases, leaving 11 bases between them. The CDR3 covers 13 residues. Germline V lookup: CDR1 MNHEY, CDR2 SVGAGI. CDR3 bases: TGTGCCAGCAGTGCGACACGTACCTATGGCTACACCTTC. Encoded protein: CASSATRTYGYTF.

About this clonotype: A read error is possible here, since a much larger clone lies one base away. The chain is built from TRBV7-2 and TRBJ2-1; TRBD1 agrees at 8 bases. The germline gives CDR1 SGHTA, CDR2 FQGNSA. The CDR3 is 14 amino acids. Germline trimming cut 1 base from V and 6 bases from J; bases unmatched to any gene: 2. In DNA form, the CDR3 reads TGTGCCAGCAGCTTAGACAGGGGGGCCAATGAGCAGTTCTTC. Translating it yields CASSLDRGANEQFF.

V is TRBV18 and J is TRBJ2-1, with a tentative D call TRBD1 (7 bases). Trimming removed 1 base from V and 7 bases from J, with 11 bases in between. CDR3 length: 14 amino acids. Germline values: CDR1 KGHSH, CDR2 LQKENI. The chain's CDR3 is CASSPRRGENEQFF. The CDR3 coding sequence is TGTGCCAGCTCACCACGCAGGGGGGAGAATGAGCAGTTCTTC.

This clonotype was counted between two and nine times. V gene TRBV4-2 combines with J gene TRBJ2-5; D is unclear. This CDR3 region has 15 residues. Germline V gene lookup returns CDR1 LGHNA and CDR2 YNFKEQ. V lost 1 base, J lost 1 base, and 10 bases lay in between. The DNA for the CDR3 is TGTGCCAGCAGCCAAGTGGTTGGCTTCCAAGAGACCCAGTACTTC. This codes for CASSQVVGFQETQYF.

V is TRBV28 and J is TRBJ1-2; D gene ambiguous. This CDR3 spans 13 amino acids. The germline V gene encodes CDR1 MDHEN and CDR2 SYDVKM. V was pared by 5 bases and J by 8 bases, with 15 bases between. This chain's CDR3 is CASSLLGFWGYTF. CDR3 nucleotides: TGTGCCAGCAGTCTACTTGGATTCTGGGGCTACACCTTC.

The chain joins TRBV28 to TRBJ2-1; 8 positions agree with TRBD2. The length of the CDR3 is 16 residues. Germline CDR1 reads MDHEN; CDR2 reads SYDVKM. Trimming took 7 bases from V and 5 from J; bases not matched to a gene: 13. The CDR3 region is CASKGGGGLRDNEQFF. In DNA, the CDR3 is TGTGCCAGCAAGGGGGGCGGGGGGCTAAGGGACAATGAGCAGTTCTTC.

The chain recombines TRBV7-9 with TRBJ2-5; 11 bases are shared with TRBD2. With V trimmed by 0 bases and J by 2 bases, 5 bases remained unmatched. Per germline, CDR1 SEHNR and CDR2 FQNEAQ (reference sequence). The CDR3 totals 17 residues. CDR3 sequence: CASSLASGGALQETQYF. The CDR3 bases are TGTGCCAGCAGCTTAGCTAGCGGGGGGGCCTTACAAGAGACCCAGTACTTC.

The chain combines TRBV20-1 with TRBJ2-5; possibly TRBD1 for D (6 bases). CDR1 is DFQATT, CDR2 SNEGSKA, per germline (reference sequence). This CDR3 has 15 amino acids. Trimming removed 3 bases at V and 11 bases at J, with 25 bases between. The CDR3 DNA follows: TGCAGTGCTAGGGAAGGGGCAGGGGAGTATGATGAGCAGTACTTC. Translating it yields CSAREGAGEYDEQYF.

This clonotype occurred a few times. The chain uses TRBV6-5 and TRBJ2-1; D ambiguous. The CDR3 is 11 amino acids. The V and J ends lost 6 bases and 9 bases respectively, with 9 bases between them. Germline V lookup: CDR1 MNHEY, CDR2 SVGAGI. CDR3 amino acids: CASRRLSEQFF. CDR3 DNA sequence: TGTGCCAGCAGGCGTCTAAGTGAGCAGTTCTTC.

This clonotype came up a few times. The J gene is TRBJ2-1, the V gene TRBV6-2 or TRBV6-3; TRBD1 might be the D (5 bases). Trimming took 7 bases from V and 6 from J, leaving 19 bases between them. Germline CDR1 is MNHEY and CDR2 is SVGEGT. The CDR3 totals 15 residues. CDR3 sequence: CASTPVKGPANEQFF. Written as DNA, the CDR3 is TGTGCCAGCACTCCCGTGAAGGGGCCAGCCAATGAGCAGTTCTTC.

The chain has TRBV5-1 and TRBJ1-2; 9 nucleotides align to TRBD1. Germline CDR1 reads SGHRS; CDR2 reads YFSETQ. The CDR3 is 16 amino acids. J gave up 2 bases and V 0 bases, and 5 bases lay outside the gene matches. CDR3 in DNA: TGCGCCAGCAGCTTGGCCTCCGGGACAGGGAACTATGGCTACACCTTC. Encoded protein: CASSLASGTGNYGYTF.

The chain carries TRBV5-5 and TRBJ2-1, with D uncertain. This CDR3 contains 12 residues. CDR1 is SGHKS, CDR2 YYEKEE, per germline (reference sequence). V was shortened by 4 bases and J by 9 bases, with 11 bases between the two germline ends. CDR3 in amino acids: CASSRSFLEQFF. CDR3 nucleotide sequence: TGTGCCAGCAGCCGCAGTTTCCTTGAGCAGTTCTTC.

The chain recombines TRBV12-3 or TRBV12-4 with TRBJ2-5; no clear D gene. V was trimmed by 7 bases and J by 0 bases, leaving 12 bases between them. The CDR3 is made up of 14 amino acids. The CDR3 spells CASTPSRYQETQYF. DNA of the CDR3: TGTGCCAGCACCCCCAGCAGGTACCAAGAGACCCAGTACTTC.